The clone carrying this T cell receptor beta chain was detected once. Antigen: not known. Treatment defined: approximately 9-day PBMC culture with coronavirus spike peptide pools or control peptides (ViraFEST assay). This sample stems from a study of vaccination and CD4 T cells after COVID-19. Study at large: Median time from second vaccine dose to sampling was around 72 days (14 to 241).

Sequencing of cultured CD4+ T cell DNA used the Oncomine TCR Beta short-read assay. One entry per CDR3 protein, called by TCRdb with MiXCR from the PCR reads. The sample lists 13,000 to 15,000 distinct CDR3 sequences, just over 20% occurring once. J lost 8 bases, V lost 0 bases, and 13 bases had no gene match. The germline V gene has CDR1 ENHRY and CDR2 SYGVKD. The CDR3 covers 17 residues. Study-wide findings and caveats: Among those convalescent, a median roughly 89% of reactive clones emerged solely post-vaccination.

This specimen was CD4+ T cells from blood, cultured in vitro, taken before SARS-CoV-2 vaccination. This sequence was found in a human donor who received a COVID-19 vaccine. The chain is built from TRBV10-3 and TRBJ2-1, with 7 bases lining up with TRBD2. The CDR3: CAISESGLRGSSDEQFF. The DNA for the CDR3 is TGTGCCATCAGTGAGTCGGGGCTGCGGGGGAGCTCGGATGAGCAGTTCTTC.